In its sample, the clone carrying this TCR beta chain was seen once. The antigen remains undetermined. Busulfan-fludarabine conditioning, marrow transplant, and cyclophosphamide on days +3 and +4 were administered. This record comes from a study of T cells after posttransplantation cyclophosphamide. Trimming pared 8 bases from V and 0 bases from J, leaving 12 bases between. CDR1 is MNHNS and CDR2 is SASEGT in the germline V gene. The CDR3 is made up of 14 amino acids. Produced via immunoSEQ multiplex PCR; TCRdb's table is partial and in-frame only. The sample gives 8,000 to 9,000 clones, 70% to 90% of which show up once; roughly 23% is in the top ten. Points from the study as a whole: Later blood repertoires were often dominated by clones from the donor CD8+ memory compartment. Recipient CMV seropositivity and CMV reactivation strongly tracked TRB clonality. TRB overlap between skin or GI tissue T cells and blood was limited.

The clonotype was recovered from a female patient aged 40-50 years who received an allogeneic stem cell transplant from an unrelated donor, was CMV-positive, and had no GVHD. Part of the T cell pool may stem from the graft donor. The chain couples TRBV6-1 to TRBJ2-3; possibly TRBD1 for D (6 bases). Sequencing was performed on PBMCs, taken after allogeneic stem cell transplant with posttransplant cyclophosphamide. The CDR3, as DNA: TGTGCCAGCCGCAGGGGTATCAGCACAGATACGCAGTATTTT. It translates to CASRRGISTDTQYF.